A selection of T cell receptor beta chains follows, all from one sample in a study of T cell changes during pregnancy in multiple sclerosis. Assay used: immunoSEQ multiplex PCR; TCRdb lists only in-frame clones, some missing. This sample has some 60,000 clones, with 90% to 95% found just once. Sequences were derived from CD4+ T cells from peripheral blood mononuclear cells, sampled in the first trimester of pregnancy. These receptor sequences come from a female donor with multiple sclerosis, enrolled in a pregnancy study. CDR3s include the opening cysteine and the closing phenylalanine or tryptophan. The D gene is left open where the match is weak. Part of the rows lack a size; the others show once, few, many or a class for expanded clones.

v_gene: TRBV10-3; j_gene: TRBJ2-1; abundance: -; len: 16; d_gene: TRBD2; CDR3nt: TGTGCCATCAGTGAGTCGGGAGCGGGGGAGTACAATGAGCAGTTCTTC; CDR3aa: CAISESGAGEYNEQFF
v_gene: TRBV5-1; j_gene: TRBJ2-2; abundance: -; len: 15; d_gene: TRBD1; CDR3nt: TGCGCCAGCAGACAAGGACAGGCCGACACCGGGGAGCTGTTTTTT; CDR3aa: CASRQGQADTGELFF
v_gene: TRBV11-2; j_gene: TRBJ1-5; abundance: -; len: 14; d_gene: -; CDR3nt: TGTGCCAGCAGCTTAGACCCGTCGGGTCAGCCCCAGCATTTT; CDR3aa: CASSLDPSGQPQHF
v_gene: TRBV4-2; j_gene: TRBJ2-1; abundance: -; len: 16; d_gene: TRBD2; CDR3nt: TGTGCCAGCAGCCAAGACGGGACTAGCGGGGGCCATGAGCAGTTCTTC; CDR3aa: CASSQDGTSGGHEQFF
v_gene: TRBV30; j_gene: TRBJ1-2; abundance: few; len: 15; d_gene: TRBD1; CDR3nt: TGTGCCTGGAGTGTAAGAGGGACAGGGGGCTGTGGCTACACCTTC; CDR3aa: CAWSVRGTGGCGYTF
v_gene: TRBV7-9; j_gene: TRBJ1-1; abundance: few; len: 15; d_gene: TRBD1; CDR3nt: TGTGCCAGCAGCCTTTTAGCAGGGGGAAACACTGAAGCTTTCTTT; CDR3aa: CASSLLAGGNTEAFF
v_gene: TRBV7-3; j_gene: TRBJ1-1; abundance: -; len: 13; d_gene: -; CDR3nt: TGTGCCAGCAGCCCCACAGGAAACACTGAAGCTTTCTTT; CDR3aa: CASSPTGNTEAFF
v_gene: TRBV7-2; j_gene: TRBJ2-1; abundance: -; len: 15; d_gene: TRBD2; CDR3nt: TGTGCCAGCAGGTACAGCGCGGGGGGCTACAATGAGCAGTTCTTC; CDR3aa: CASRYSAGGYNEQFF
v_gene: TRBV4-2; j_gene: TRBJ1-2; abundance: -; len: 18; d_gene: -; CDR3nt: TGTGCCAGCAGTCCTTCAAAGGCTCCCGGACTTGCTAACTATGGCTACACCTTC; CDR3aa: CASSPSKAPGLANYGYTF
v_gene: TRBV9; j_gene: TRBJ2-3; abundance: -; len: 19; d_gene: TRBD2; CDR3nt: TGTGCCAGCAGCGTAAGGCCCGGGTCGGCAAGCGGGGGCTCAGATACGCAGTATTTT; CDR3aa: CASSVRPGSASGGSDTQYF
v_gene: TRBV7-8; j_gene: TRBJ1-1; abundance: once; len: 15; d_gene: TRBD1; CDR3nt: TGTGCCAGCAGCTTAGGTTCCAGGGGGAGCACTGAAGCTTTCTTT; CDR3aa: CASSLGSRGSTEAFF
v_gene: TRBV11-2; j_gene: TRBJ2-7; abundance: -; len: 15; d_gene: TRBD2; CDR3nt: TGTGCCAGCAGCTTAGTTCGGGGGGGCGGGTACGAGCAGTACTTC; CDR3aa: CASSLVRGGGYEQYF
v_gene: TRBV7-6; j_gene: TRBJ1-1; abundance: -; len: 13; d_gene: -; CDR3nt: TGTGCCAGCAGCTTTAATATGAACACTGAAGCTTTCTTT; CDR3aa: CASSFNMNTEAFF
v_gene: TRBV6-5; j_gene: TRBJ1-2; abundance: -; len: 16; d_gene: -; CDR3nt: TGTGCCAGCAGTTACTCGACAGGACTTCTCTCGGGTGGCTACACCTTC; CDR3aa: CASSYSTGLLSGGYTF
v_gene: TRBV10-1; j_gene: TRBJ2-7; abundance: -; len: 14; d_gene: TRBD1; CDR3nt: TGCGCCAGCAGGCCCGGGACAGTCCTTTACGAGCAGTACTTC; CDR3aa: CASRPGTVLYEQYF
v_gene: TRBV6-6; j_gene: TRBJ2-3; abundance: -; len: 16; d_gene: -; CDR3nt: TGTGCCAGCAGTTACTCTCAAGCCTTGGGGCGGGATACGCAGTATTTT; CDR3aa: CASSYSQALGRDTQYF
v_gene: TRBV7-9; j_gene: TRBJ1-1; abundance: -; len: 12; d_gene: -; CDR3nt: TGTGCCAGCAGCTTAGTCGGGGTGGAAGCTTTCTTT; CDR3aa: CASSLVGVEAFF
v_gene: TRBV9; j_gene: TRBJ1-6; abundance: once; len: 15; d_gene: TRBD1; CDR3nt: TGTGCCAGCAGCGCCGGACAGGGCCTTAATTCACCCCTCCACTTT; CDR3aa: CASSAGQGLNSPLHF
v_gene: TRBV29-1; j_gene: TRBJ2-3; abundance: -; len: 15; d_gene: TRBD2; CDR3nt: TGCAGCGTTGAAGGGACTAGCGGACGGGGGGATACGCAGTATTTT; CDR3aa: CSVEGTSGRGDTQYF
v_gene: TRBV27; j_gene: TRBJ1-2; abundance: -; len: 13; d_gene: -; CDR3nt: TGTGCCAGCAGTCCTCCGGGGGTGCGTGGCTACACCTTC; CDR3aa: CASSPPGVRGYTF
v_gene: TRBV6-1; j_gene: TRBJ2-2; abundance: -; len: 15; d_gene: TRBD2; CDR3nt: TGTGCCAGCAGCCCGACTAGCGGGGTCACCGGGGAGCTGTTTTTT; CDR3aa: CASSPTSGVTGELFF
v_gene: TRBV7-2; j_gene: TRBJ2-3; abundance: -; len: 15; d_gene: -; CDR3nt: TGTGCCAGCGGACGGATGGGGCAGCCAACAGATACGCAGTATTTT; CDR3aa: CASGRMGQPTDTQYF
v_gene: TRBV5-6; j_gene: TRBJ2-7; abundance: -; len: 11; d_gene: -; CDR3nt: TGTGCCAGCAGCCGACAAGACGAGCAGTACTTC; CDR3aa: CASSRQDEQYF
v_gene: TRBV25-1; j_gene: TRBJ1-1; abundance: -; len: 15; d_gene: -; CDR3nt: TGTGCCAGCAGTGGACGACAGAGAAGGGACACTGAAGCTTTCTTT; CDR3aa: CASSGRQRRDTEAFF
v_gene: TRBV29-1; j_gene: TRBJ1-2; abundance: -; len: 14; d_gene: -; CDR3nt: TGCAGCGTTGGAGTACTAGGTGGGCGGGGTGGCTACACCTTC; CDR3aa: CSVGVLGGRGGYTF
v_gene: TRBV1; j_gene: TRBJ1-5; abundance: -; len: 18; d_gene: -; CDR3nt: TGCACCAGCAGCCAAGATCTCGACGGAGAATATAGCAATCAGCCCCAGCATTTT; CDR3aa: CTSSQDLDGEYSNQPQHF
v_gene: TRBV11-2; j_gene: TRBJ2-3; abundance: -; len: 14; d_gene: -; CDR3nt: TGTGCCAGCAGCTCGGTAGCTGGAACAGATACGCAGTATTTT; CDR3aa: CASSSVAGTDTQYF
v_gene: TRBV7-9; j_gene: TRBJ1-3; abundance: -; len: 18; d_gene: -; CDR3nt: TGTGCCAGCAGCTTAGGCGCCAGGGGAAGGGACTCTGGAAACACCATATATTTT; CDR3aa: CASSLGARGRDSGNTIYF
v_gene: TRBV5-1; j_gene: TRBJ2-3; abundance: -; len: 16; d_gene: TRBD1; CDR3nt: TGCGCCAGCAGCTGGAATACCGGGACAGGGAGGGATACGCAGTATTTT; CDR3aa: CASSWNTGTGRDTQYF
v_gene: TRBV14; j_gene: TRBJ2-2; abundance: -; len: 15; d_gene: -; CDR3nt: TGTGCCAGCAGCCAAATGAGGACAGCGGTGGTGGAGCTGTTTTTT; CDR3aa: CASSQMRTAVVELFF
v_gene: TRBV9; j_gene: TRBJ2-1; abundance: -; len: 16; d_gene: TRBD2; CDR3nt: TGTGCCAGCAGCGTTTTGGCTAGCGGGAATCGGGGCCCAGTGTTCTTC; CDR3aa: CASSVLASGNRGPVFF
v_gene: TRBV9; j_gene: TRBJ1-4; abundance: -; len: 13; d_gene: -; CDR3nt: TGTGCCAGCGGGCGTCAGCCGAATGAAAAACTGTTTTTT; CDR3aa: CASGRQPNEKLFF
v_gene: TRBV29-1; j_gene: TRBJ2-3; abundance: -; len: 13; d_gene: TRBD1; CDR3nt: TGCAGCGCCAACAGGGGGGCCCCAGATACGCAGTATTTT; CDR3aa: CSANRGAPDTQYF
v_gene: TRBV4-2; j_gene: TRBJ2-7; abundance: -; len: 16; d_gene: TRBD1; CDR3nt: TGTGCCAGCAGCCAAGAGGGTGGGACAGGGGCTCTCGAGCAGTACTTC; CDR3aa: CASSQEGGTGALEQYF
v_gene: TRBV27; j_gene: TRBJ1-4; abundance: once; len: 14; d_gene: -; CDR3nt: TGTGCCAGCAGTTCATTGGACAAGAATGAAAAACTGTTTTTT; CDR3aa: CASSSLDKNEKLFF
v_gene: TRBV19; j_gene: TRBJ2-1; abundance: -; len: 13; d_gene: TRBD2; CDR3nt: TGTGCCAGTCGTACTAGCGGGGGGGTTGAGCAGTTCTTC; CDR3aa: CASRTSGGVEQFF
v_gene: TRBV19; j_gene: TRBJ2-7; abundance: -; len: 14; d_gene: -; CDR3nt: TGTGCCAGTAGTATAAGCCGACAGGCCATCGAGCAGTACTTC; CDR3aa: CASSISRQAIEQYF
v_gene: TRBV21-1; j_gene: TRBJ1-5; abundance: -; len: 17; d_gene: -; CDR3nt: TGTGCCAGCAGCAAAAAAGGAACAGCAAGGGGTTATCAGCCCCAGCATTTT; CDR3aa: CASSKKGTARGYQPQHF
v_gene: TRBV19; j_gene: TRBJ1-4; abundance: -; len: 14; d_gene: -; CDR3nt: TGTGCCAGTAGCCGGTCCGGGAATAATGAAAAACTGTTTTTT; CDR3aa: CASSRSGNNEKLFF
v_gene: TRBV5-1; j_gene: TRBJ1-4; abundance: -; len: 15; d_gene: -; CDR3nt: TGCGCCAGCAGCTGGGGGGAATTGGCTAATGAAAAACTGTTTTTT; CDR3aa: CASSWGELANEKLFF
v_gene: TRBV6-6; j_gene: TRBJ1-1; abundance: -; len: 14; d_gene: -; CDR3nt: TGTGCCAGCAGGCGCCGACCACAGGTCACTGAAGCTTTCTTT; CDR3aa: CASRRRPQVTEAFF
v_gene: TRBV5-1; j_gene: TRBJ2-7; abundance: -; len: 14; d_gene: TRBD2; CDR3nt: TGCGCCAGCAGCTTTGGACTAGCGGGACCCGAGCAGTACTTC; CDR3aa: CASSFGLAGPEQYF
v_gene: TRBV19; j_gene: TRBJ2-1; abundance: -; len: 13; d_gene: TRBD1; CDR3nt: TGTGCCAGTTCGGGACAGGGCAATCATGAGCAGTTCTTC; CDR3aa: CASSGQGNHEQFF
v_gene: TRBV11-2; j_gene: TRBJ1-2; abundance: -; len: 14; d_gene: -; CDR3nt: TGTGCCAGCAGCCTCGGGAGGGGAAAAGGTGGCTACACCTTC; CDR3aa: CASSLGRGKGGYTF
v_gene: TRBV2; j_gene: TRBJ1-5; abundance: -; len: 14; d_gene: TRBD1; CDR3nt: TGTGCCAGCAGCGGGACAGGCGGCAATCAGCCCCAGCATTTT; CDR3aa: CASSGTGGNQPQHF
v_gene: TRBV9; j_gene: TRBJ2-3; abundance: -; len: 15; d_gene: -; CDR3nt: TGTGCCAGCAGCGTCACACAGGGAGGGGAGGATACGCAGTATTTT; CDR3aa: CASSVTQGGEDTQYF
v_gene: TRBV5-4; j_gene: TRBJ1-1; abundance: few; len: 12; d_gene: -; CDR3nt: TGTGCCAGCAGCGAGGTGAACACTGAAGCTTTCTTT; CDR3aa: CASSEVNTEAFF
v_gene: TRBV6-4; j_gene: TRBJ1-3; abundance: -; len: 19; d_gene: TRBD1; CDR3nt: TGTGCCAGCACCCGAACCGGGACAGGGGGTCATCTTCCTGGAAACACCATATATTTT; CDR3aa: CASTRTGTGGHLPGNTIYF
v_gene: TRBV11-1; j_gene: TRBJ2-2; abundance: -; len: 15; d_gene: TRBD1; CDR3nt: TGTGCCAGCAGCAGGTGGGACAGGGGCACCGGGGAGCTGTTTTTT; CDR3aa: CASSRWDRGTGELFF
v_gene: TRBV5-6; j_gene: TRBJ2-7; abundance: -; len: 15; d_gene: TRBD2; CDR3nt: TGTGCCAGCAGCCCAGGACTAGCGGGCTCCTACGAGCAGTACTTC; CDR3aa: CASSPGLAGSYEQYF
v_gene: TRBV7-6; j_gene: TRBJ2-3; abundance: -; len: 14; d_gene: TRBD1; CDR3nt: TGTGCCAGCAGCTCGCCCACAGGGGCAGATACGCAGTATTTT; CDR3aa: CASSSPTGADTQYF
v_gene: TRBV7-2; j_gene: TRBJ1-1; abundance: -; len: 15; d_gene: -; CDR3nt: TGTGCCAGCAGCCTTGCGCGTTGGGCGAACACTGAAGCTTTCTTT; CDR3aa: CASSLARWANTEAFF